This is a list of T cell receptor beta chains from one sample in a study of Ad26.COV2.S vaccination and SARS-CoV-2 variants. Profiling relied on immunoSEQ multiplex PCR, and the TCRdb table lists in-frame clones only, not all of them. The sample includes around 380,000 clones, around 85% of them seen just once. Sequences were derived from peripheral blood, sampled in a trial of Ad26.COV2.S vaccine versus placebo. These receptors all stem from a person aged 18 to 59 who received the Ad26.COV2.S COVID-19 vaccine or a placebo. The CDR3 runs from the conserved cysteine through the conserved F or W. Fields, in order: J gene, V gene, clone size, D gene, CDR3 DNA, CDR3 protein. The D gene is left open where the match is weak. Clone sizes are given selectively: once, few, many, or a class where the clone is expanded.

TRBJ1-2,TRBV6-5,-,-,TGTGCCAGCAGTTATCGGGACCGGGGTCATTATGGCTACACCTTC,CASSYRDRGHYGYTF
TRBJ1-1,TRBV5-4,-,-,TGTGCCAGCAGCTTGGGGGGCGTGAACACTGAAGCTTTCTTT,CASSLGGVNTEAFF
TRBJ1-1,TRBV30,-,TRBD1,TGTGCCTGGAGTTATGAGGGGGCCAACACTGAAGCTTTCTTT,CAWSYEGANTEAFF
TRBJ2-3,TRBV7-9,many,TRBD2,TGTGCCAGCAGCTTAGCGTTAGCGGGGGGAGCAGATACGCAGTATTTT,CASSLALAGGADTQYF
TRBJ1-1,TRBV30,-,-,TGTGCCTGGAACCTAGGGACTGAAGCTTTCTTT,CAWNLGTEAFF
TRBJ2-3,TRBV5-4,-,-,TGTGCCAGCAGCTTGGAAGATCTCACAGATACGCAGTATTTT,CASSLEDLTDTQYF
TRBJ2-7,TRBV9,-,-,TGTGCCAGCAGCGTAGCGTGGGGGGCCGTCGACGAGCAGTACTTC,CASSVAWGAVDEQYF
TRBJ1-1,TRBV4-1,once,-,TGCGCCAGCAGCCAAGATGGTAGAGGTGCTTTCTTT,CASSQDGRGAFF
TRBJ2-5,TRBV6-6,-,-,TGTGCCAGCACCAGGGTGGAGGGGGAGACCCAGTACTTC,CASTRVEGETQYF
TRBJ1-4,TRBV5-4,once,-,TGTGCCAGCAGCGCTGACAGGCTTAATGAAAAACTGTTTTTT,CASSADRLNEKLFF
TRBJ1-6,TRBV2,-,-,TGTGCCAGCAGCACCCGGGACGTAGGCTCCTATAATTCACCCCTCCACTTT,CASSTRDVGSYNSPLHF
TRBJ1-2,TRBV27,-,-,TGTGCCAGCAGTTTGGGCAGGGGACGTGGCTACACCTTC,CASSLGRGRGYTF
TRBJ1-2,TRBV19,-,-,TGTGCCAGTAGTGGCGCGGGGGACCCTAACTATGGCTACACCTTC,CASSGAGDPNYGYTF
TRBJ2-7,TRBV4-1,-,TRBD2,TGCGCCAGCAGCCAAGGGGCGGGGGGTATATACGAGCAGTACTTC,CASSQGAGGIYEQYF
TRBJ1-2,TRBV9,-,-,TGTGCCAGCAAGGCCTCCCTCTATGGCTACACCTTC,CASKASLYGYTF
TRBJ1-2,TRBV2,-,TRBD1,TGTGCCAGCAGCTCAGACCCGACAGGGGTTGGCTACACCTTC,CASSSDPTGVGYTF
TRBJ2-3,TRBV7-2,-,-,TGTGCCAGCAGCCTCCCCCGGGACCATAGCACAGATACGCAGTATTTT,CASSLPRDHSTDTQYF
TRBJ2-1,TRBV6-5,-,-,TGTGCCAGCAGTCCTGAGACAGTCTACAATGAGCAGTTCTTC,CASSPETVYNEQFF
TRBJ1-1,TRBV7-9,once,-,TGTGCCAGCAGCTTAGTAGGGCAGTACCCTGAAGCTTTCTTT,CASSLVGQYPEAFF
TRBJ1-1,TRBV18,-,-,TGTGCCAGCTCAGTTTCTCAAGGGGCTGAAGCTTTCTTT,CASSVSQGAEAFF
TRBJ1-6,TRBV5-1,-,-,TGCGCCAGCTCCCCGGGATCCCATAATTCACCCCTCCACTTT,CASSPGSHNSPLHF
TRBJ1-2,TRBV5-1,-,TRBD1,TGCGCCAGCAGCGGAGGACAGGGGAAGTATGGCTACACCTTC,CASSGGQGKYGYTF
TRBJ2-3,TRBV19,once,-,TGTGCCAGTAGTATCCCGGGATGGGGCACAGATACGCAGTATTTT,CASSIPGWGTDTQYF
TRBJ2-7,TRBV27,-,-,TGTGCCAGCAGTTTCTCAGGTTACTCCTACGAGCAGTACTTC,CASSFSGYSYEQYF
TRBJ1-4,TRBV18,once,-,TGTGCCAGCTCACCGAGGACAACCCTTCCAGGTGGCCAACTGTTTTTT,CASSPRTTLPGGQLFF
TRBJ2-3,TRBV7-6,-,-,TGTGCCAGCAGCCGAAGGCAGGGCACAGATACGCAGTATTTT,CASSRRQGTDTQYF
TRBJ1-2,TRBV5-1,-,TRBD1,TGCGCCAGCAGCCAACTGACAGGGTTTGGTGGCTACACCTTC,CASSQLTGFGGYTF
TRBJ1-2,TRBV6-6,-,TRBD1,TGTGCCAGCACGACAGGGGGCCTAAACTATGGCTACACCTTC,CASTTGGLNYGYTF
TRBJ1-1,TRBV19,-,-,TGTGCCAGTAGGGAGACGGATCAGAACACTGAAGCTTTCTTT,CASRETDQNTEAFF
TRBJ2-3,TRBV6-5,-,TRBD2,TGTGCCAGCACATTACTAGCGGGGATAACAGATACGCAGTATTTT,CASTLLAGITDTQYF
TRBJ1-5,TRBV5-5,few,-,TGTGCCAGCAGCTTGGCGGGACGGCGGGGTCAGCCCCAGCATTTT,CASSLAGRRGQPQHF
TRBJ1-1,TRBV5-1,-,-,TGCGCCAGCAGCTCGCTCATGAGTATGAACACTGAAGCTTTCTTT,CASSSLMSMNTEAFF
TRBJ2-7,TRBV19,-,TRBD1,TGTGCCAGTAGTAAAGGGGGGACAGGATACTACGAGCAGTACTTC,CASSKGGTGYYEQYF
TRBJ2-7,TRBV10-3,-,-,TGTGCCTCGACAGGTTCTGTTACCGAGCAGTACTTC,CASTGSVTEQYF
TRBJ1-4,TRBV6-6,-,-,TGTGCCAGCAGACAGGAGGAGTCTAATGAAAAACTGTTTTTT,CASRQEESNEKLFF
TRBJ2-7,TRBV7-6,-,TRBD1,TGTGCCAGCAGCTCCCGGGACAGTAGGGACGAGCAGTACTTC,CASSSRDSRDEQYF
TRBJ1-5,TRBV7-8,-,-,TGTGCCAGCAGCCCCCTTAGGACGGAATATCAGCCCCAGCATTTT,CASSPLRTEYQPQHF
TRBJ2-2,TRBV19,-,-,TGTGCCAGTATGAGGCGGAGAGTCATGGGGGAGCTGTTTTTT,CASMRRRVMGELFF
TRBJ2-2,TRBV11-2,-,-,TGTGCCAGCAGCCAATCTAGCCCCGGTGCCACCGGGGAGCTGTTTTTT,CASSQSSPGATGELFF
TRBJ2-2,TRBV19,-,-,TGTGCCAGTAGGGTGCAGGGTTCCGGGGAGCTGTTTTTT,CASRVQGSGELFF
TRBJ1-5,TRBV7-7,-,-,TGTGCTAGCAGCTCACTATATCCCTCCGACGCCAGGGGACGGGGCAATCAGCCCCAGCATTTT,CASSSLYPSDARGRGNQPQHF